Listed below are T cell receptor beta chains from one sample, sequenced in a study of regulatory T cells in long-lasting Graves disease. TCRdb ran MiXCR on the multiplex PCR reads and lists one entry per CDR3 protein. The top ten clones hold about 8% of a sample with hundreds of thousands of distinct CDR3 sequences, approximately 15% of them seen once. These same records also appear under a second study, on T cells in Graves' hyperthyroidism and ophthalmopathy.

The sequencing used peripheral blood mononuclear cells (PBMCs), collected at new diagnosis, from a patient treated with antithyroid drugs. The receptors originated from a woman in her thirties or forties with Graves disease. CDR3s include the opening cysteine and the closing phenylalanine or tryptophan. The order of the fields is J gene, D gene, clone size, V gene, CDR3 DNA, CDR3 protein. The D gene is left open where the match is weak. Expanded clones get a size class; other rows say once, few or many, or leave the size out.

j_gene: TRBJ2-7; d_gene: TRBD2; abundance: many; v_gene: TRBV20-1; CDR3nt: TGCAGTGCAGATACTAGCGGGAGGCTCTACGAGCAGTACTTC; CDR3aa: CSADTSGRLYEQYF
j_gene: TRBJ1-2; d_gene: TRBD1; abundance: many; v_gene: TRBV28; CDR3nt: TGTGCCAGCAGTTTGGGGACAGGGGGCGCGCGTGGCTACACCTTC; CDR3aa: CASSLGTGGARGYTF
j_gene: TRBJ2-7; d_gene: .; abundance: few; v_gene: TRBV12-3/TRBV12-4; CDR3nt: TGTGCCAGCAGTCCTTTAGGTCGCTACGAGCAGTACTTC; CDR3aa: CASSPLGRYEQYF
j_gene: TRBJ2-7; d_gene: TRBD1; abundance: many; v_gene: TRBV28; CDR3nt: TGTGCCAGCAGTTTAAGTTTGGAGAATCCGGGACAGGGGGTCTCCTACGAGCAGTACTTC; CDR3aa: CASSLSLENPGQGVSYEQYF
j_gene: TRBJ2-7; d_gene: TRBD1; abundance: many; v_gene: TRBV30; CDR3nt: TGTGCCTGGAGTCCGAGAGGACAGGGTCCCGTCGAGCAGTACTTC; CDR3aa: CAWSPRGQGPVEQYF
j_gene: TRBJ1-6; d_gene: .; abundance: many; v_gene: TRBV12-3/TRBV12-4; CDR3nt: TGTGCCAGCAGTCCCCAACAGGGCTCACCCCTCCACTTT; CDR3aa: CASSPQQGSPLHF
j_gene: TRBJ1-1; d_gene: .; abundance: many; v_gene: TRBV3-1; CDR3nt: TGTGCCAGCAGCCAACCCCAGGGGACTGAAGCTTTCTTT; CDR3aa: CASSQPQGTEAFF
j_gene: TRBJ2-3; d_gene: TRBD2; abundance: .; v_gene: TRBV15; CDR3nt: TGTGCCACCAGCAGAGAGGGGACTAGTCCAGATACGCAGTATTTT; CDR3aa: CATSREGTSPDTQYF
j_gene: TRBJ2-1; d_gene: TRBD1; abundance: few; v_gene: TRBV24-1; CDR3nt: TGTGCCACCAGTGATTTACTCGACAGGGGAAACAACAATGAGCAGTTCTTC; CDR3aa: CATSDLLDRGNNNEQFF
j_gene: TRBJ2-7; d_gene: TRBD2; abundance: many; v_gene: TRBV28; CDR3nt: TGTGCCAGCAGTTGGGGACTAGCGGGAGGGCCCTACGAGCAGTACTTC; CDR3aa: CASSWGLAGGPYEQYF
j_gene: TRBJ2-6; d_gene: .; abundance: many; v_gene: TRBV9; CDR3nt: TGTGCCAGCAGCGTCGGGTCTGGGGCCAACGTCCTGACTTTC; CDR3aa: CASSVGSGANVLTF
j_gene: TRBJ1-1; d_gene: .; abundance: many; v_gene: TRBV10-3; CDR3nt: TGTGCCATCAGTGAGTCGGTCGTGGGCAGTTTATTAGGTGCGGAAGCTTTCTTT; CDR3aa: CAISESVVGSLLGAEAFF
j_gene: TRBJ2-1; d_gene: TRBD2; abundance: many; v_gene: TRBV5-1; CDR3nt: TGCGCCAGCAGCTTGGGACTAGCGGGAGTAGCGTCCTACAATGAGCAGTTCTTC; CDR3aa: CASSLGLAGVASYNEQFF
j_gene: TRBJ2-7; d_gene: TRBD1; abundance: many; v_gene: TRBV11-2; CDR3nt: TGTGCCAGCAGCTTAGTATTCCGAGGACAGGGGTTCGACGAGCAGTACTTC; CDR3aa: CASSLVFRGQGFDEQYF
j_gene: TRBJ2-3; d_gene: TRBD1; abundance: many; v_gene: TRBV12-3/TRBV12-4; CDR3nt: TGTGCCAGCAGTTCCACCCCCGGGACAGGGGTGAGGAGCACAGATACGCAGTATTTT; CDR3aa: CASSSTPGTGVRSTDTQYF
j_gene: TRBJ1-1; d_gene: .; abundance: many; v_gene: TRBV27; CDR3nt: TGTGCCAGCAGTCCACAGGTAATGAACACTGAAGCTTTCTTT; CDR3aa: CASSPQVMNTEAFF
j_gene: TRBJ1-2; d_gene: .; abundance: many; v_gene: TRBV28; CDR3nt: TGTGCCAGCAGTTTCAGACAAGTCGATGGCTACACCTTC; CDR3aa: CASSFRQVDGYTF
j_gene: TRBJ2-1; d_gene: .; abundance: few; v_gene: TRBV10-3; CDR3nt: TGTGCCATCAGTGAGTTGGCGGAGCCCCTGGTCTTC; CDR3aa: CAISELAEPLVF
j_gene: TRBJ1-6; d_gene: TRBD1; abundance: few; v_gene: TRBV6-5; CDR3nt: TGTGCCAGCAGTTACTGGGACAGGGGGCTCGGTAATTTACCCCTCCACTTT; CDR3aa: CASSYWDRGLGNLPLHF
j_gene: TRBJ2-7; d_gene: TRBD2; abundance: .; v_gene: TRBV5-6; CDR3nt: TGTGCCAGCTTGGGGGGGTCCCACGAGCAGTACTTC; CDR3aa: CASLGGSHEQYF
j_gene: TRBJ2-2; d_gene: .; abundance: many; v_gene: TRBV4-2; CDR3nt: TGTGCCAGCACTAAGTGGGGTTACACCGGGGAGCTGTTTTTT; CDR3aa: CASTKWGYTGELFF
j_gene: TRBJ2-7; d_gene: .; abundance: many; v_gene: TRBV7-7; CDR3nt: TGTGCTAGCAGCTTAGCGGCGGGACCAAATTACGAGCAGTACTTC; CDR3aa: CASSLAAGPNYEQYF
j_gene: TRBJ2-3; d_gene: TRBD2; abundance: few; v_gene: TRBV20-1; CDR3nt: TGCAGTGCCCTCCGGGGGGTGGGCACAGATACGCAGTATTTT; CDR3aa: CSALRGVGTDTQYF
j_gene: TRBJ2-5; d_gene: TRBD2; abundance: many; v_gene: TRBV6-2/TRBV6-3; CDR3nt: TGTGCCAGCACGGGGATTAGCGGGGAGACCCAGTACTTC; CDR3aa: CASTGISGETQYF
j_gene: TRBJ1-6; d_gene: TRBD1; abundance: many; v_gene: TRBV18; CDR3nt: TGTGCCAGCTCACCACCCGGGACAGGGGGCTTTGAGTCACCCCTCCACTTT; CDR3aa: CASSPPGTGGFESPLHF
j_gene: TRBJ2-5; d_gene: TRBD1; abundance: many; v_gene: TRBV13; CDR3nt: TGTGCCAGCAGCTTAGGCGGGACAGCTCAAGAGACCCAGTACTTC; CDR3aa: CASSLGGTAQETQYF
j_gene: TRBJ1-6; d_gene: TRBD1; abundance: many; v_gene: TRBV11-2; CDR3nt: TGTGCCAGCAGCTCACCGGGACAGGGAGAAAATTCACCCCTCCACTTT; CDR3aa: CASSSPGQGENSPLHF
j_gene: TRBJ1-4; d_gene: .; abundance: .; v_gene: TRBV4-1; CDR3nt: TGCGCCAGCAGCCAAGGCACGATACAGAGGGAAAAACTGTTTTTT; CDR3aa: CASSQGTIQREKLFF
j_gene: TRBJ1-5; d_gene: .; abundance: .; v_gene: TRBV12-3/TRBV12-4; CDR3nt: TGTGCCAGCAGTGGTGGGGTACAGCCAAATCAGCCCCAGCATTTT; CDR3aa: CASSGGVQPNQPQHF
j_gene: TRBJ1-6; d_gene: .; abundance: many; v_gene: TRBV11-2; CDR3nt: TGTGCCAGCAGCCAGCGCCCCCCCTATTCACCCCTCCACTTT; CDR3aa: CASSQRPPYSPLHF
j_gene: TRBJ1-1; d_gene: .; abundance: .; v_gene: TRBV7-9; CDR3nt: TGTGCCAGCAGACCAGGGGTGGCGAGTTACACTGAAGCTTTCTTT; CDR3aa: CASRPGVASYTEAFF
j_gene: TRBJ2-1; d_gene: .; abundance: few; v_gene: TRBV7-2; CDR3nt: TGTGCCAGCAGCTTAGCCACTAGATTCTCCTACAATGAGCAGTTCTTC; CDR3aa: CASSLATRFSYNEQFF
j_gene: TRBJ2-2; d_gene: .; abundance: few; v_gene: TRBV19; CDR3nt: TGTGCCAGTAGTATAGGAGTGGATGGGGAGCTGTTTTTT; CDR3aa: CASSIGVDGELFF
j_gene: TRBJ1-2; d_gene: .; abundance: few; v_gene: TRBV6-5; CDR3nt: TGTGCCAGCAGTTACTCCGGGACATATGGCTACACCTTC; CDR3aa: CASSYSGTYGYTF
j_gene: TRBJ2-1; d_gene: TRBD2; abundance: many; v_gene: TRBV20-1; CDR3nt: TGCAGTGCTTATTATAGTCTAGCGGGAGGAAATGAGCAGTTCTTC; CDR3aa: CSAYYSLAGGNEQFF
j_gene: TRBJ2-1; d_gene: TRBD2; abundance: .; v_gene: TRBV19; CDR3nt: TGTGCCAGCCGTCGGGAGGTCTCCTACAATGAGCAGTTCTTC; CDR3aa: CASRREVSYNEQFF
j_gene: TRBJ1-1; d_gene: .; abundance: many; v_gene: TRBV9; CDR3nt: TGTGCCAGCAGCGGGAGGGGGACAAATGAAGCTTTCTTT; CDR3aa: CASSGRGTNEAFF
j_gene: TRBJ2-3; d_gene: .; abundance: many; v_gene: TRBV29-1; CDR3nt: TGCAGCGTTGAAGGAATGGCGGGAACCCTGGATACGCAGTATTTT; CDR3aa: CSVEGMAGTLDTQYF
j_gene: TRBJ2-7; d_gene: .; abundance: many; v_gene: TRBV11-2; CDR3nt: TGTGCCAGCAGCTTAGGACCTATCGGGAGTAGCTACGAGCAGTACTTC; CDR3aa: CASSLGPIGSSYEQYF
j_gene: TRBJ1-2; d_gene: .; abundance: .; v_gene: TRBV28; CDR3nt: TGTGCCAGCAGTTTCTCGGCCGTCAGCGACTATGGCTACACCTTC; CDR3aa: CASSFSAVSDYGYTF
j_gene: TRBJ1-1; d_gene: .; abundance: many; v_gene: TRBV11-2; CDR3nt: TGTGCCAGCAGCTTAAACCTCGGGGGGGAGAACACTGAAGCTTTCTTT; CDR3aa: CASSLNLGGENTEAFF
j_gene: TRBJ1-5; d_gene: .; abundance: many; v_gene: TRBV28; CDR3nt: TGTGCCAGCCGGACACGGTTGATGGAGCCCCAGCATTTT; CDR3aa: CASRTRLMEPQHF
j_gene: TRBJ1-3; d_gene: .; abundance: .; v_gene: TRBV7-2; CDR3nt: TGTGCCAGCAGCTCTCACAGTTCAAACTCTGGAAACACCATATATTTT; CDR3aa: CASSSHSSNSGNTIYF
j_gene: TRBJ2-7; d_gene: TRBD2; abundance: many; v_gene: TRBV5-6; CDR3nt: TGTGCCAGCAGCCTACCCGGGACTAGAACCTACGAGCAGTACTTC; CDR3aa: CASSLPGTRTYEQYF
j_gene: TRBJ2-2; d_gene: .; abundance: many; v_gene: TRBV6-5; CDR3nt: TGTGCCAGCAGTTACGGGCAGGTGGTCACCGGGGAGCTGTTTTTT; CDR3aa: CASSYGQVVTGELFF
j_gene: TRBJ2-1; d_gene: .; abundance: many; v_gene: TRBV7-2; CDR3nt: TGTGCCAGCGGATCTGGGGACCCTTACAATGAGCAGTTCTTC; CDR3aa: CASGSGDPYNEQFF
j_gene: TRBJ2-2; d_gene: .; abundance: .; v_gene: TRBV5-1; CDR3nt: TGCGCCAGCAGCTCGTTGGGGCCGCGGGCCGGGGAGCTGTTTTTT; CDR3aa: CASSSLGPRAGELFF
j_gene: TRBJ2-7; d_gene: .; abundance: many; v_gene: TRBV5-4; CDR3nt: TGTGCCAGCAGCCCGAGAGTCGGTAAGAGATCCTACGAGCAGTACTTC; CDR3aa: CASSPRVGKRSYEQYF
j_gene: TRBJ2-7; d_gene: .; abundance: many; v_gene: TRBV2; CDR3nt: TGTGCCAGCAGCCTCGGCAGGGGCCGAACCTACGAGCAGTACTTC; CDR3aa: CASSLGRGRTYEQYF
j_gene: TRBJ2-2; d_gene: .; abundance: .; v_gene: TRBV5-4; CDR3nt: TGTGCCAGCAGCACGGACCATGGGGACACCGGGGAGCTGTTTTTT; CDR3aa: CASSTDHGDTGELFF
j_gene: TRBJ2-1; d_gene: .; abundance: many; v_gene: TRBV18; CDR3nt: TGTGCCAGCTCACCTGAGCGGGCCACCTACAATGAGCAGTTCTTC; CDR3aa: CASSPERATYNEQFF
j_gene: TRBJ1-6; d_gene: .; abundance: .; v_gene: TRBV9; CDR3nt: TGTGCCAGCGCCGAGGTGGATTCACCCCTCCACTTT; CDR3aa: CASAEVDSPLHF
j_gene: TRBJ2-7; d_gene: .; abundance: many; v_gene: TRBV27; CDR3nt: TGTGCCAGCAGTTTATCCGCCATCTCCTACGAGCAGTACTTC; CDR3aa: CASSLSAISYEQYF